This T cell receptor beta chain was captured by sequencing in a study of T cell clusters in autoimmune cytopenias. Turning to the study itself: Per sample, median TRB depth was approximately 54,000 reads, yielding a median 2,350 distinct clonotypes. Study-level findings and limits: Primary autoimmune cytopenia patients appeared to lack physiological T cell clusters present in healthy donors. Exclusive TRB clusters were about 2.9-fold more numerous in healthy donors than in active autoimmune hepatitis. TRB repertoire shifts in secondary cytopenia and chronic lymphocytic leukemia mostly reflected lymphoma, not autoimmunity.

TRB was amplified by touch-down multiplex PCR, primer pools A and B combined. From its re-call of the multiplex PCR reads, TCRdb lists each CDR3 protein once, without DNA. The sample data list about 1,100 distinct CDR3 sequences. About this clonotype itself: The antigen remains unidentified.

Each sample's input was roughly 230 ng genomic DNA, some 40,000 genome equivalents. Germline CDR1 is SGHNT and CDR2 is YENEEA. The CDR3 contains 17 residues. This chain links TRBV11-3 with TRBJ2-1; TCRdb indicates TRBD1, and absent DNA this call remains unverified. Sequenced material: peripheral blood. This sequence was found in a human donor with an autoimmune cytopenia or autoimmune hepatitis (not recorded which). The CDR3 spells CASSLGRRDRVSFEQFF.